Listed below are T cell receptor beta chains from one sample, sequenced in a study of cytomegalovirus exposure and HLA in healthy donors. Here immunoSEQ multiplex PCR was the method, and the copy in TCRdb shows in-frame clones only, minus some. Of tens of thousands of clones detected, 90% to 95% appear once; the ten largest clones hold roughly 1.4%. Sequenced sample: PBMCs. These receptors were obtained from a man between 18 and 35 years old in good health and CMV-seropositive. The CDR3 runs from the conserved cysteine through the conserved F or W. The order of the fields is V gene, clone size, J gene, D gene, CDR3 protein, CDR3 DNA. The D gene is left open where the match is weak. Some rows have no size entry. The others give once, few or many, or a class for an expanded clone.

v_gene: TRBV14
abundance: -
j_gene: TRBJ2-7
d_gene: -
CDR3aa: CASSQGQADTYEQYF
CDR3nt: TGTGCCAGCAGCCAAGGCCAGGCAGATACTTACGAGCAGTACTTC

v_gene: TRBV28
abundance: -
j_gene: TRBJ1-1
d_gene: -
CDR3aa: CASSLTLGRGSTEAFF
CDR3nt: TGTGCCAGCAGTTTGACCTTGGGACGGGGGAGTACTGAAGCTTTCTTT

v_gene: TRBV19
abundance: -
j_gene: TRBJ2-3
d_gene: TRBD2
CDR3aa: CASSDPSGRVSTDTQYF
CDR3nt: TGTGCCAGTAGTGACCCTAGCGGGAGGGTTAGCACAGATACGCAGTATTTT

v_gene: TRBV5-6
abundance: -
j_gene: TRBJ2-7
d_gene: -
CDR3aa: CASSSDVLDYEQYF
CDR3nt: TGTGCCAGCAGCTCAGACGTACTAGACTACGAGCAGTACTTC

v_gene: TRBV10-3
abundance: once
j_gene: TRBJ2-2
d_gene: TRBD2
CDR3aa: CAITVTQLAGGPSGTGELFF
CDR3nt: TGTGCCATCACCGTTACTCAACTAGCGGGAGGGCCATCGGGCACCGGGGAGCTGTTTTTT

v_gene: TRBV6-5
abundance: -
j_gene: TRBJ2-5
d_gene: -
CDR3aa: CASSPGGVYQETQYF
CDR3nt: TGTGCCAGCAGCCCCGGGGGAGTGTACCAAGAGACCCAGTACTTC

v_gene: TRBV27
abundance: -
j_gene: TRBJ2-7
d_gene: -
CDR3aa: CASSFQGMNEQYF
CDR3nt: TGTGCCAGCAGTTTTCAGGGCATGAACGAGCAGTACTTC

v_gene: TRBV7-7
abundance: -
j_gene: TRBJ2-7
d_gene: TRBD2
CDR3aa: CASSPLNAGGPVEQYF
CDR3nt: TGTGCTAGCAGCCCCTTAAACGCGGGAGGGCCTGTCGAGCAGTACTTC

v_gene: TRBV11-3
abundance: -
j_gene: TRBJ2-7
d_gene: -
CDR3aa: CASSPRRQIWYEQYF
CDR3nt: TGTGCCAGCAGCCCCCGTCGACAGATCTGGTACGAGCAGTACTTC

v_gene: TRBV9
abundance: -
j_gene: TRBJ1-5
d_gene: TRBD1
CDR3aa: CASSATGVSNQPQHF
CDR3nt: TGTGCCAGCAGCGCAACAGGGGTTAGCAATCAGCCCCAGCATTTT

v_gene: TRBV29-1
abundance: -
j_gene: TRBJ2-7
d_gene: -
CDR3aa: CSVQKPNYEQYF
CDR3nt: TGCAGCGTTCAGAAACCAAACTACGAGCAGTACTTC

v_gene: TRBV19
abundance: -
j_gene: TRBJ2-7
d_gene: TRBD1
CDR3aa: CASTGTGAYEQYF
CDR3nt: TGTGCCAGTACCGGGACAGGGGCCTACGAGCAGTACTTC

v_gene: TRBV11-2
abundance: -
j_gene: TRBJ2-7
d_gene: -
CDR3aa: CASSLVSSRSREQYF
CDR3nt: TGTGCCAGCAGCTTAGTTTCTAGTCGGTCGAGAGAGCAGTACTTC

v_gene: TRBV6-4
abundance: -
j_gene: TRBJ2-3
d_gene: -
CDR3aa: CARRFQQGLARDTQYF
CDR3nt: TGTGCCAGGAGGTTTCAACAGGGCCTGGCAAGAGATACGCAGTATTTT

v_gene: TRBV9
abundance: -
j_gene: TRBJ2-7
d_gene: TRBD2
CDR3aa: CASSAGTSGSYEQYF
CDR3nt: TGTGCCAGCAGCGCCGGGACTAGCGGGAGTTACGAGCAGTACTTC

v_gene: TRBV2
abundance: -
j_gene: TRBJ2-7
d_gene: TRBD2
CDR3aa: CASRDTSEVGPQYF
CDR3nt: TGTGCCAGCAGAGACACTAGCGAGGTCGGGCCGCAGTACTTC

v_gene: TRBV6-5
abundance: once
j_gene: TRBJ1-5
d_gene: TRBD1
CDR3aa: CASRTDRALNQPQHF
CDR3nt: TGTGCCAGCAGAACCGACAGGGCCCTCAATCAGCCCCAGCATTTT

v_gene: TRBV2
abundance: -
j_gene: TRBJ2-4
d_gene: TRBD2
CDR3aa: CASSGGTSGNIQYF
CDR3nt: TGTGCCAGCAGTGGGGGGACTAGCGGCAACATTCAGTACTTC

v_gene: TRBV19
abundance: -
j_gene: TRBJ2-7
d_gene: TRBD2
CDR3aa: CASGRSGLAVEQYF
CDR3nt: TGTGCCAGTGGGAGATCGGGACTAGCGGTCGAGCAGTACTTC

v_gene: TRBV9
abundance: -
j_gene: TRBJ2-7
d_gene: TRBD2
CDR3aa: CASSVAGAHSYEQYF
CDR3nt: TGTGCCAGCAGCGTTGCGGGAGCTCACTCCTACGAGCAGTACTTC

v_gene: TRBV29-1
abundance: once
j_gene: TRBJ2-7
d_gene: TRBD2
CDR3aa: CSVEGTSGRATYEQYF
CDR3nt: TGCAGCGTTGAGGGGACTAGCGGGAGGGCTACCTACGAGCAGTACTTC

v_gene: TRBV15
abundance: -
j_gene: TRBJ1-4
d_gene: TRBD1
CDR3aa: CATSRPGQGASNEKLFF
CDR3nt: TGTGCCACCAGCAGACCGGGACAGGGGGCTTCTAATGAAAAACTGTTTTTT

v_gene: TRBV11-2
abundance: once
j_gene: TRBJ2-7
d_gene: -
CDR3aa: CASSLEGSSYEQYF
CDR3nt: TGTGCCAGCAGCTTAGAGGGCAGCTCCTACGAGCAGTACTTC

v_gene: TRBV28
abundance: -
j_gene: TRBJ1-2
d_gene: -
CDR3aa: CASTDRALYGYTF
CDR3nt: TGTGCCAGCACGGACAGAGCCCTCTATGGCTACACCTTC

v_gene: TRBV18
abundance: -
j_gene: TRBJ2-2
d_gene: TRBD2
CDR3aa: CASRTSGSTNTGELFF
CDR3nt: TGTGCCAGCCGGACTAGCGGGAGTACGAACACCGGGGAGCTGTTTTTT

v_gene: TRBV9
abundance: -
j_gene: TRBJ2-1
d_gene: -
CDR3aa: CASSVDSGIRYNEQFF
CDR3nt: TGTGCCAGCAGCGTAGATTCGGGGATAAGGTACAATGAGCAGTTCTTC

v_gene: TRBV27
abundance: -
j_gene: TRBJ1-4
d_gene: TRBD1
CDR3aa: CASSMTGVNEKLFF
CDR3nt: TGTGCCAGCAGCATGACAGGGGTTAATGAAAAACTGTTTTTT